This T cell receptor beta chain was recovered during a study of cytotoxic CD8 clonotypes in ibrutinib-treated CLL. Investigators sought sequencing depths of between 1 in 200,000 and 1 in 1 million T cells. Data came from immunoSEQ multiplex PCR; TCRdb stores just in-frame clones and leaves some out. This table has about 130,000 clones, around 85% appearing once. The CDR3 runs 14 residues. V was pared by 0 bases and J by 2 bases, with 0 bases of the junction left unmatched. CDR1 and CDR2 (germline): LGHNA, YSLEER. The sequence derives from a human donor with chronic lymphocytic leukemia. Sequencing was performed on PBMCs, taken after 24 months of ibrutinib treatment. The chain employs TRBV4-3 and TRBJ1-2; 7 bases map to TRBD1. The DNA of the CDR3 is TGCGCCAGCAGCCAAGAGACAGGGAACTATGGCTACACCTTC. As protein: CASSQETGNYGYTF.